The clone carrying this TCR beta chain occurred once. Here immunoSEQ multiplex PCR was the method, and the copy in TCRdb shows in-frame clones only, minus some. Among approximately 82,000 clones, about 89% were seen once, and the ten largest hold 10%. This CDR3 has 15 residues. V gave up 4 bases and J gave up 7 bases; unmatched junction bases: 7. Per germline, CDR1 KGHSH and CDR2 LQKENI. This entry comes from a study of OX40 agonist ivuxolimab in advanced cancers. Study-wide context: Participants averaged about 66 years of age (range 23 to 79) and were 82.7% male. Partial responses were seen in three patients, one with hepatocellular carcinoma and two with cutaneous melanoma.

Patients with autoimmune history or systemic immunosuppression were excluded. At cycle 4 day 1, cycle 7 day 1, and baseline, blood was sampled. The clonotype comes from an adult with an advanced solid tumor such as melanoma, head and neck, liver or kidney cancer. The material was CD4+ or CD8+ T cells sorted from blood, obtained in a trial of the OX40 agonist ivuxolimab. The chain joins TRBV18 to TRBJ2-1, with 10 bases aligning to TRBD1. CDR3 sequence: CASSRWTGGGNEQFF. CDR3 nucleotide sequence: TGTGCCAGCTCACGGTGGACAGGGGGAGGTAATGAGCAGTTCTTC.